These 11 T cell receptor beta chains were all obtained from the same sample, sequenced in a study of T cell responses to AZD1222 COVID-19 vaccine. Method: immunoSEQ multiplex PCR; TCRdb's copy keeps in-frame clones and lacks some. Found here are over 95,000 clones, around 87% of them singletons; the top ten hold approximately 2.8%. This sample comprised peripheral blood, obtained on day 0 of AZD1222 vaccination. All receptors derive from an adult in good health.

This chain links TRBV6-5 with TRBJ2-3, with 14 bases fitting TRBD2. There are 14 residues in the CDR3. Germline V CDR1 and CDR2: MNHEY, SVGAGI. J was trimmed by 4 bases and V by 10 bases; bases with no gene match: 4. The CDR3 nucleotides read TGTGCCACCGGGACTAGCGGGAGTTCAGATACGCAGTATTTT. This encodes CATGTSGSSDTQYF.

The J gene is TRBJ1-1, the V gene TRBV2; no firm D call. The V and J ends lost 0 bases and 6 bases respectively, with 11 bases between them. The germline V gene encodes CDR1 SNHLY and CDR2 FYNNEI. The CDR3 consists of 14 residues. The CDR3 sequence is CASSEASYISEAFF. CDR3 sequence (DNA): TGTGCCAGCAGTGAAGCGTCGTACATCTCTGAAGCTTTCTTT.

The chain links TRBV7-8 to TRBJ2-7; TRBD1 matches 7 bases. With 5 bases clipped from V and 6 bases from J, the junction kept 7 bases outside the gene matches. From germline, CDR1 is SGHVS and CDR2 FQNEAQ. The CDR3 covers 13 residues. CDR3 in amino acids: CASSAKTGPEQYF. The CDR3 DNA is TGTGCCAGCAGCGCCAAGACAGGGCCCGAGCAGTACTTC.

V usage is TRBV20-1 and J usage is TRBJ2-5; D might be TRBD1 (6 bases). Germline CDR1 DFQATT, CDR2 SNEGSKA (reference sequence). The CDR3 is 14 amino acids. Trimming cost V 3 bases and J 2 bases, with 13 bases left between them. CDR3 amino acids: CSASTPGAQETQYF. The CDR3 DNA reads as TGCAGTGCTAGTACGCCAGGGGCACAAGAGACCCAGTACTTC.

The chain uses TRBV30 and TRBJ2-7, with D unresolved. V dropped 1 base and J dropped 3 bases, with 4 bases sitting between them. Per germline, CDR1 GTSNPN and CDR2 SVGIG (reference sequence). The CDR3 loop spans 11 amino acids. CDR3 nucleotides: TGTGCCTGGAGTGCTAACTACGAGCAGTACTTC. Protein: CAWSANYEQYF.

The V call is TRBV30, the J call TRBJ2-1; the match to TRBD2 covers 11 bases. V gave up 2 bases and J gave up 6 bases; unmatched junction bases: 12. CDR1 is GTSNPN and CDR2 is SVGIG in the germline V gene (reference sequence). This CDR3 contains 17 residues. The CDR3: CAWSRFVTSGTGNEQFF. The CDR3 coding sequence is TGTGCCTGGAGTCGCTTTGTGACTAGCGGGACGGGCAATGAGCAGTTCTTC.

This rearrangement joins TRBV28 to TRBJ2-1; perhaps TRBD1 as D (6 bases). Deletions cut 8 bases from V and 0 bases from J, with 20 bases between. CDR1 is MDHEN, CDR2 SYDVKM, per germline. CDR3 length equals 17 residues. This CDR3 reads CASRSGERKSSYNEQFF. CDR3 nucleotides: TGTGCCAGCCGATCAGGGGAACGCAAGAGCTCCTACAATGAGCAGTTCTTC.

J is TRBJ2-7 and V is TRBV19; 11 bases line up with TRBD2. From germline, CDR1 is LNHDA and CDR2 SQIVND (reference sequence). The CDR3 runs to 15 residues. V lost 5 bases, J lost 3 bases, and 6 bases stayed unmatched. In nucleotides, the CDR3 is TGTGCCAGTAGTGTGACTAGCGGGGATAACTACGAGCAGTACTTC. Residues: CASSVTSGDNYEQYF.

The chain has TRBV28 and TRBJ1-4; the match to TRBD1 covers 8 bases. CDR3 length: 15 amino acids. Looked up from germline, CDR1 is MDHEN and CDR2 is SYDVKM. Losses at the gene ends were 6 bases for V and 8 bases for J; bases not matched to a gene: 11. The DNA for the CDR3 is TGTGCCAGCAGCGACCTGACAGGGGTGCGGGAAAAACTGTTTTTT. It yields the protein CASSDLTGVREKLFF.

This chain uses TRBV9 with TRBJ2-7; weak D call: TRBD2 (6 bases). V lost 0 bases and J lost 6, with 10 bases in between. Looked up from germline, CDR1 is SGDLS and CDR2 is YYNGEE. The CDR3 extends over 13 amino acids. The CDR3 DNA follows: TGTGCCAGCAGCGTAGGGGGGGAAAGCGAGCAGTACTTC. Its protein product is CASSVGGESEQYF.

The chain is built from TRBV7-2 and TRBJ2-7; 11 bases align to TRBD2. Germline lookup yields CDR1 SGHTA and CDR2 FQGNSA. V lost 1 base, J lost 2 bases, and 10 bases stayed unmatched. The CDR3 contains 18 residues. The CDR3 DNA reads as TGTGCCAGCAGCTTAGTGGTCACTAGCGGGAGTATTGCCTACGAGCAGTACTTC. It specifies CASSLVVTSGSIAYEQYF. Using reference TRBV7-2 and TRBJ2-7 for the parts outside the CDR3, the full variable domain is GAGVSQSPSNKVTEKGKDVELRCDPISGHTALYWYRQSLGQGLEFLIYFQGNSAPDKSGLPSDRFSAERTGGSVSTLTIQRTQQEDSAVYLCASSLVVTSGSIAYEQYFGPGTRLTVT.